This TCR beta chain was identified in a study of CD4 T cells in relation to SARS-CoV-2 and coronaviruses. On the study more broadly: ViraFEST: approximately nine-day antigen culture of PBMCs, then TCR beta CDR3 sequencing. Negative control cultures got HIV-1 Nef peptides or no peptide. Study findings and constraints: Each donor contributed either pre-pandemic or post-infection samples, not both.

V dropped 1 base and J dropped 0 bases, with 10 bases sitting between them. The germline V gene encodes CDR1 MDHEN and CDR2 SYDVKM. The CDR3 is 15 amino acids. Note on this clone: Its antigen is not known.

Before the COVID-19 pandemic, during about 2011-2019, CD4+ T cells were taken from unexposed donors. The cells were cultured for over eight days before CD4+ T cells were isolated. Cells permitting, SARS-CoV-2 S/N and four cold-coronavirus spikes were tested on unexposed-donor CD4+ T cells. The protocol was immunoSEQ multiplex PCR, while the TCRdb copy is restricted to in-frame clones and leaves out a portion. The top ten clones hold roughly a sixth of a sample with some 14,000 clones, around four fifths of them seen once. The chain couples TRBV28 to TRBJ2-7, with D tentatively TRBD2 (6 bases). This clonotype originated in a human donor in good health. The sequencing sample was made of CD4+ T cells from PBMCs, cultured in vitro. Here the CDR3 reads CASSLSGTLSYEQYF. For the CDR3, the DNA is TGTGCCAGCAGTTTATCAGGGACTCTCTCCTACGAGCAGTACTTC.